The 17 T cell receptor beta chains presented below share a single source sample, sequenced in a study of T cells in Graves' hyperthyroidism and ophthalmopathy. RNA transcripts provided the source from which TCR beta CDR3 regions were amplified. During a first-round RT-PCR of the TCR CDR3, the HTBI primer set was used. Each CDR3 protein is one row after TCRdb ran MiXCR on the multiplex PCR reads. The data contain roughly 350,000 distinct CDR3 sequences, approximately 14% of them singletons. The material sequenced was blood. These receptors were taken from a woman under 40 with Graves' hyperthyroidism.

A few counts support this clonotype. The gene calls are TRBV6-2 or TRBV6-3 and TRBJ2-1; D possibly corresponds to TRBD2 (6 bases). The CDR3 has 13 residues. The V and J ends lost 0 bases and 6 bases respectively, with 6 bases between them. In germline, CDR1 is MNHEY, CDR2 SVGEGT. CDR3 nucleotides: TGTGCCAGCAGTTACTCGACTAGCAATGAGCAGTTCTTC. Amino acid sequence: CASSYSTSNEQFF.

This clonotype was picked up many times. The chain employs TRBV5-1 and TRBJ1-1, with D unresolved. Germline CDR1 and CDR2: SGHRS and YFSETQ. Between the trimmed V and J ends, which lost 5 bases and 0 bases, there was a span of 11 bases. The CDR3 is 14 residues long. Here the CDR3 DNA reads TGCGCCAGCAGACTCGGTTCCCTGAACACTGAAGCTTTCTTT. It specifies CASRLGSLNTEAFF.

The chain recombines TRBV9 with TRBJ1-2; 8 bases match TRBD1. The CDR3 consists of 14 residues. Germline loops: CDR1 SGDLS, CDR2 YYNGEE. V was clipped by 6 bases and J by 5 bases; unmatched bases: 9. The CDR3: CASTPGQEFYGYTF. The CDR3 region has the DNA TGTGCCAGCACCCCGGGACAGGAGTTTTATGGCTACACCTTC.

This clonotype was seen at least ten times. CDR3 sequence: CASSSGFRLAGGPDTQYF. The CDR3, as DNA: TGTGCCAGCAGCTCCGGGTTTCGTCTAGCGGGAGGTCCAGATACGCAGTATTTT. The chain carries TRBV7-2 and TRBJ2-3; 11 bases line up with TRBD2. Germline V CDR1 and CDR2: SGHTA, FQGNSA. V shed 4 bases, J shed 4 bases, and the junction held 13 bases outside the gene matches. The CDR3 covers 18 residues.

In this sample, this clonotype turned up many times. V usage is TRBV6-2 or TRBV6-3 and J usage is TRBJ2-7; TRBD2 aligns across 7 bases. The V gene's germline CDR1 is MNHEY and CDR2 SVGEGT. CDR3 size: 11 residues. V was clipped by 5 bases and J by 5 bases; unmatched bases: 0. CDR3: CASSREDEQYF. The CDR3 DNA reads as TGTGCCAGCAGTCGGGAGGACGAGCAGTACTTC.

This chain connects TRBV3-1 to TRBJ1-5; D is perhaps TRBD1 (5 bases). The CDR3 covers 14 residues. V shed 6 bases and J shed 6 bases, with 15 bases lying between them. Germline lookup yields CDR1 LGHDT and CDR2 YNNKEL (reference sequence). CDR3 residues: CASSRDSLGQPQHF. The DNA of the CDR3 is TGTGCCAGCAGTCGTGACAGCCTTGGTCAGCCCCAGCATTTT.

The CDR3 loop reads CASSLFGGQPQHF. The DNA of the CDR3 is TGTGCCAGCAGTTTATTCGGCGGGCAGCCCCAGCATTTT. This chain links TRBV27 with TRBJ1-5, with D hard to call. The V gene's germline CDR1 is MNHEY and CDR2 SMNVEV (reference sequence). V gave up 1 base and J gave up 7 bases, with 8 bases separating them. The CDR3 totals 13 residues.

At least ten counts were recorded for this clonotype. V gene TRBV12-3 or TRBV12-4 combines with J gene TRBJ2-3, with 10 nucleotides matching TRBD1. There are 15 residues in the CDR3. After removal of 5 bases from V and 1 base from J, the junction contained 3 bases not matched to a gene. CDR3 DNA: TGTGCCAGCAGTCGACAGGGGGCTGGCACAGATACGCAGTATTTT. Amino acid sequence: CASSRQGAGTDTQYF.

V usage is TRBV27 and J usage is TRBJ1-2; TRBD1 matches 11 bases. There are 18 residues in the CDR3. CDR1 and CDR2 (germline): MNHEY, SMNVEV (reference sequence). J gave up 0 bases and V 2 bases, and 8 bases lay outside the gene matches. CDR3 DNA: TGTGCCAGCAGTTTACTCGGGGGGGACAGGGGGTCTAACTATGGCTACACCTTC. Amino acids: CASSLLGGDRGSNYGYTF.

The chain recombines TRBV6-1 with TRBJ2-7; D is possibly TRBD1 (5 bases). V lost 5 bases and J lost 6, with 17 bases in between. Germline V CDR1 and CDR2: MNHNS, SASEGT. The CDR3 contains 14 residues. CDR3 DNA: TGTGCCAGCAGTTTAGGACAATCTGGGGCCGAGCAGTACTTC. Protein: CASSLGQSGAEQYF.

The table lists this clonotype with many counts. The chain has TRBV20-1 and TRBJ2-1; TRBD1 might be the D (5 bases). The CDR3 runs 12 residues. Germline lookup yields CDR1 DFQATT and CDR2 SNEGSKA (reference sequence). The CDR3: CTTENENNEQFF. As DNA, the CDR3 is TGCACGACAGAGAACGAGAACAATGAGCAGTTCTTC.

The chain carries TRBV24-1 and TRBJ2-3; unclear D gene. The CDR3 totals 17 residues. The germline V gene has CDR1 KGHDR and CDR2 SFDVKD. V gave up 4 bases and J gave up 3 bases, with 19 bases separating them. The CDR3 sequence is CATSDTLGGRTTDTQYF. CDR3 in DNA: TGTGCCACCAGTGACACCCTCGGCGGAAGAACAACAGATACGCAGTATTTT.

This clonotype was seen just once. This chain links TRBV2 with TRBJ2-1; 7 bases agree with TRBD1. Trimming removed 5 bases from V and 5 bases from J; junction bases left unmatched: 12. The V gene's germline CDR1 is SNHLY and CDR2 FYNNEI. CDR3 size: 16 residues. The CDR3 DNA is TGTGCCAGCAGTCTTTTTTTTTCCGGGACAGACAATGAGCAGTTCTTC. Amino acid sequence: CASSLFFSGTDNEQFF.

This clonotype was detected many times. The gene calls are TRBV28 and TRBJ1-1; D is possibly TRBD1 (6 bases). V lost 1 base and J lost 9, with 18 bases in between. CDR3 length: 15 amino acids. CDR1 and CDR2 from the germline V gene are MDHEN and SYDVKM. CDR3 residues: CASSLSSNRAAKAFF. The CDR3 DNA sequence: TGTGCCAGCAGTTTATCCTCAAACAGGGCCGCGAAAGCTTTCTTT. The entire variable domain, with the rest obtained from reference TRBV28 and TRBJ1-1, is as follows: DVKVTQSSRYLVKRTGEKVFLECVQDMDHENMFWYRQDPGLGLRLIYFSYDVKMKEKGDIPEGYSVSREKKERFSLILESASTNQTSMYLCASSLSSNRAAKAFFGQGTRLTVV.

This clonotype was seen repeatedly, ten times or more. The J gene is TRBJ2-2, the V gene TRBV6-2 or TRBV6-3; D gene uncertain. The CDR3 covers 13 residues. Germline values: CDR1 MNHEY, CDR2 SVGEGT. V shed 7 bases and J shed 1 base, with 7 bases lying between them. CDR3 sequence (DNA): TGTGCCAGCACTCGAGGGAACACCGGGGAGCTGTTTTTT. It encodes CASTRGNTGELFF.

There are many counts of this clonotype. The chain uses TRBV20-1 and TRBJ1-1, with D unresolved. V was shortened by 4 bases and J by 2 bases, with 11 bases between the two germline ends. The CDR3 runs to 13 residues. Looked up from germline, CDR1 is DFQATT and CDR2 is SNEGSKA (reference sequence). The CDR3 bases are TGCAGTGCTACCCGAGAGCTCAACACTGAAGCTTTCTTT. It codes for CSATRELNTEAFF.

This clonotype was detected many times. The chain employs TRBV28 and TRBJ1-4; 7 bases fit TRBD1. V lost 5 bases and J lost 6; bases outside the gene matches: 9. CDR3 length: 15 amino acids. Germline CDR1 MDHEN, CDR2 SYDVKM. The CDR3: CASSTNRQGDEKLFF. The CDR3 DNA is TGTGCCAGCAGTACCAATCGACAGGGTGATGAAAAACTGTTTTTT.